This TCR beta chain was sequenced in a study of blood T cell repertoires in COVID-19. Across the whole study: Both acute and convalescent COVID-19 samples were obtained from the United States, Italy and Spain. PBMCs, B-cell-depleted T cells, or T cells provided the cDNA or gDNA that made up the material.

This clone was recorded many times. The authors' processing: Quantification of nucleated cells was approximated via reference gene primer amplification. Clones were read by immunoSEQ multiplex PCR, and TCRdb kept only the in-frame ones, dropping some. That table supplies the V and J calls and clone size; D and trimming were determined from the DNA. The data hold some 180,000 clones, with about 70% observed a single time. From germline, CDR1 is SGHVS and CDR2 FNYEAQ. CDR3 length: 14 residues. Trimming cost V 1 base and J 5 bases, with 10 bases left between them. The chain uses TRBV7-6 and TRBJ2-3; D remains ambiguous. This clonotype was sampled from a woman aged 50 to 60 with active or convalescent COVID-19. Sequencing used peripheral blood. DNA of the CDR3: TGTGCCAGCAGCTTAGGAAATGGTAGAGATACGCAGTATTTT. It codes for CASSLGNGRDTQYF.